A selection of T cell receptor beta chains follows, all from one sample in a study of identifying expanded T cells in peripheral blood. Profiled with immunoSEQ multiplex PCR; TCRdb holds only in-frame clones, not every one. There are 80,000 or so clones in the sample; 84% occur only once, and around a sixth lies in the top ten. The sample was blood. These receptors came from a person aged 18 to 70 in good health. CDR3s include the opening cysteine and the closing phenylalanine or tryptophan. D genes are given only for firm matches. Size is omitted from some rows. Given values are once, few, many or a class for expanded clones.

d_gene	v_gene	j_gene	abundance	CDR3aa	CDR3nt
.	TRBV7-9	TRBJ1-1	.	CASTFAGGQGTEAFF	TGTGCCAGCACCTTTGCTGGCGGTCAAGGCACTGAAGCTTTCTTT
.	TRBV4-1	TRBJ1-1	.	CASSQGRGRKTEAFF	TGCGCCAGCAGCCAAGGGAGGGGCAGAAAGACTGAAGCTTTCTTT
TRBD1	TRBV19	TRBJ2-2	.	CASSPRQGAPGELFF	TGTGCCAGTAGTCCCAGACAGGGGGCCCCCGGGGAGCTGTTTTTT
.	TRBV6-5	TRBJ1-2	.	CASSYSGAYGYTF	TGTGCCAGCAGTTACTCGGGGGCTTATGGCTACACCTTC
TRBD2	TRBV7-2	TRBJ2-7	.	CASSTTETSGWDYEQYF	TGTGCCAGCAGCACCACCGAAACTAGCGGGTGGGACTACGAGCAGTACTTC
.	TRBV7-2	TRBJ1-2	.	CASSPRGGNSGYTF	TGTGCCAGCAGCCCGAGAGGAGGTAATAGCGGCTACACCTTC
.	TRBV27	TRBJ2-1	once	CASSFDGTNEQFF	TGTGCCAGCAGTTTCGACGGGACCAATGAGCAGTTCTTC
TRBD1	TRBV9	TRBJ1-2	once	CASSLNSEQGARNYGYTF	TGTGCCAGCAGCCTAAATTCGGAACAGGGGGCGCGGAACTATGGCTACACCTTC
TRBD2	TRBV19	TRBJ2-7	few	CASSITGGRDDEQYF	TGTGCCAGTAGTATAACTGGCGGGAGGGACGACGAGCAGTACTTC
TRBD1	TRBV4-2	TRBJ1-1	few	CASSQVQDRVSFF	TGTGCCAGCAGCCAAGTCCAGGACAGGGTGTCTTTCTTT
TRBD1	TRBV18	TRBJ2-3	.	CASSPTRQGGTDTQYF	TGTGCCAGCTCACCAACCCGGCAGGGGGGCACAGATACGCAGTATTTT
TRBD2	TRBV7-9	TRBJ2-2	.	CASSLGLAANTGELFF	TGTGCCAGCAGCTTAGGGCTAGCGGCGAACACCGGGGAGCTGTTTTTT
.	TRBV28	TRBJ2-7	.	CASSLGYEQYF	TGTGCCAGCAGCTTGGGTTACGAGCAGTACTTC
.	TRBV4-1	TRBJ2-3	.	CASSRAGARDTQYF	TGCGCCAGCAGCCGGGCAGGGGCGAGAGATACGCAGTATTTT
TRBD1	TRBV19	TRBJ2-3	.	CASSPNRGQNTQYF	TGTGCCAGTAGTCCCAACAGGGGGCAAAATACGCAGTATTTT